This T cell receptor (beta chain) was observed in a study of T cell responses to AZD1222 COVID-19 vaccine. Study results and caveats: Close to half of spike-specific TCRs reportedly recognize unmutated variant regions.

Of note for this clone: What it recognizes is unknown.

The data were produced by immunoSEQ multiplex PCR, yet TCRdb's version contains in-frame clones alone and is incomplete. This table has some 130,000 clones, 70% to 90% appearing once. The sequence was obtained from an adult in good health. The sample here was peripheral blood, taken on day 0 of AZD1222 vaccination.

CDR3 sequence reads: CASSYTSTGQGLGGYTF. CDR3 coding DNA: TGTGCCAGCAGCTATACTTCGACGGGACAGGGGCTTGGAGGCTACACCTTC. This chain joins TRBV27 and TRBJ1-2, with 10 bases identical to TRBD1. The CDR3 totals 17 residues. Germline trimming cut 6 bases from V and 8 bases from J; bases unmatched to any gene: 18. The V gene's germline CDR1 is MNHEY and CDR2 SMNVEV (reference sequence).